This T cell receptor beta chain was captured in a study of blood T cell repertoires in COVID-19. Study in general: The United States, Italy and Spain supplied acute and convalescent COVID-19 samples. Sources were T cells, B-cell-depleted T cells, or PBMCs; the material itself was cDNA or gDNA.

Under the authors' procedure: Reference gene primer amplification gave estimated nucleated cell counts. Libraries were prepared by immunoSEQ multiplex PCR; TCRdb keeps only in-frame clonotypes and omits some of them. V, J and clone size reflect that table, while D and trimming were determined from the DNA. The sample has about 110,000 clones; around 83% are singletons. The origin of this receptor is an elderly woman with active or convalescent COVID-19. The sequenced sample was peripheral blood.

CDR3 amino acids: CASGTEAGTEAFF. CDR3 coding DNA: TGTGCCAGCGGCACGGAGGCGGGCACTGAAGCTTTCTTT. The genes are TRBV28 and TRBJ1-1; D is unresolved. This CDR3 has 13 amino acids. V lost 8 bases and J lost 4, with 14 bases in between. Germline CDR1 MDHEN, CDR2 SYDVKM.